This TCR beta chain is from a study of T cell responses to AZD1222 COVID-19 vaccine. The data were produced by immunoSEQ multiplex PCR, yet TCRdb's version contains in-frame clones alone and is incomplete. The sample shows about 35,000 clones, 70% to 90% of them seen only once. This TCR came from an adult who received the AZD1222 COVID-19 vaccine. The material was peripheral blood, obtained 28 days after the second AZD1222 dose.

The CDR3 region is CASSLGQNQETQYF. The DNA for the CDR3 is TGCGCCAGCAGCTTGGGGCAAAACCAAGAGACCCAGTACTTC. The chain recombines TRBV5-1 with TRBJ2-5; D not resolved. The germline V and J ends were trimmed by 0 bases and 0 bases, with 6 bases remaining between them. Germline lookup yields CDR1 SGHRS and CDR2 YFSETQ. The CDR3 is 14 residues long.